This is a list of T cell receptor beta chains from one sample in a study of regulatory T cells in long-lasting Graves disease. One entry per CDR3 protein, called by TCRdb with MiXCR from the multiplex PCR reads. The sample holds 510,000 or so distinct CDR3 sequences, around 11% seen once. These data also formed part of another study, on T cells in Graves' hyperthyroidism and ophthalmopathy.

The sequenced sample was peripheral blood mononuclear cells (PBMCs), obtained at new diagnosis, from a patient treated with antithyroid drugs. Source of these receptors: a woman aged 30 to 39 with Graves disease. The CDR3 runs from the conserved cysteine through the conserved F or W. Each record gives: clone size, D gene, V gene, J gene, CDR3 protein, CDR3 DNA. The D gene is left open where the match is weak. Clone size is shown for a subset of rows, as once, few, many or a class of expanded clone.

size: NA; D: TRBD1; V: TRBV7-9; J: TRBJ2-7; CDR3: CASGAGTGSYEQYF; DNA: TGTGCCAGCGGGGCCGGGACAGGCTCCTACGAGCAGTACTTC
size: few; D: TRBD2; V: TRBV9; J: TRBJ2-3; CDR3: CASSVKLAGTQYF; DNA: TGTGCCAGCAGCGTTAAGCTAGCGGGTACGCAGTATTTT
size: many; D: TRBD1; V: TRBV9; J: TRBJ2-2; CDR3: CASSVGQPTGELFF; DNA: TGTGCCAGCAGCGTGGGACAGCCTACCGGGGAGCTGTTTTTT
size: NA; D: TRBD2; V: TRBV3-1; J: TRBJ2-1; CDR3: CASSRDPSWAGGHSEQFF; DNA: TGTGCCAGCAGCCGAGACCCTAGCTGGGCGGGAGGGCACAGTGAGCAGTTCTTC
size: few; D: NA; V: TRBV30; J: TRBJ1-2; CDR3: CAWSPLPIYTF; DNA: TGTGCCTGGAGTCCCCTCCCAATCTACACCTTC
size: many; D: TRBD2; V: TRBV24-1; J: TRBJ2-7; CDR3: CATSDSRTSGYEQYF; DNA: TGTGCCACCAGTGATTCCCGGACTAGCGGCTACGAGCAGTACTTC
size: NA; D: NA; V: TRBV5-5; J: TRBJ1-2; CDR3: CASSLLSSYGYTF; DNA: TGTGCCAGCAGCTTGTTAAGCAGCTATGGCTACACCTTC
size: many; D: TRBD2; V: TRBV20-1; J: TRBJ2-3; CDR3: CSARGRERTDTQYF; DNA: TGCAGTGCTAGAGGGCGGGAGCGCACAGATACGCAGTATTTT
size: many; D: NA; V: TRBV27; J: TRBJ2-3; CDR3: CASRTRSDTQYF; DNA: TGTGCCAGCAGGACCAGGTCAGATACGCAGTATTTT
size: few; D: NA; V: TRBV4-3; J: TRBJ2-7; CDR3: CASSQDWRVGGYEQYF; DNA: TGCGCCAGCAGCCAAGATTGGCGGGTAGGGGGCTACGAGCAGTACTTC
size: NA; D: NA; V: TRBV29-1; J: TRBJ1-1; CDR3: CSVEAWASGTEAFF; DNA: TGCAGCGTTGAAGCATGGGCTTCGGGGACTGAAGCTTTCTTT
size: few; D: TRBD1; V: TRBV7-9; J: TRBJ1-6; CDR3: CASKSGGGSPLHF; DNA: TGTGCCAGCAAGTCAGGGGGCGGTTCACCCCTCCACTTT
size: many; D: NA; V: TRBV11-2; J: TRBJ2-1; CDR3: CASSWQFVSSSYNEQFF; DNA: TGTGCCAGCAGCTGGCAGTTCGTCTCTAGCTCCTACAATGAGCAGTTCTTC
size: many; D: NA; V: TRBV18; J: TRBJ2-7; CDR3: CASSPRQARSTDEQYF; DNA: TGTGCCAGCTCACCGCGGCAGGCCCGGTCCACGGACGAGCAGTACTTC
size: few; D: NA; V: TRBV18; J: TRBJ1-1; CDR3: CASSPPNSPLTFF; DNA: TGTGCCAGCTCACCACCGAACAGCCCCTTAACTTTCTTT
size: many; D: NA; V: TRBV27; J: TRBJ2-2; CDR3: CASSPGTNPGELFF; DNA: TGTGCCAGCAGTCCCGGCACCAACCCCGGGGAGCTGTTTTTT
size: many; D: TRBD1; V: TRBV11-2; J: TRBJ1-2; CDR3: CASSLTGGGNYGYTF; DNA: TGTGCCAGCAGCTTAACAGGGGGTGGTAACTATGGCTACACCTTC
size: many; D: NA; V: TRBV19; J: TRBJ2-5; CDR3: CASSGGPPTQTQYF; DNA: TGTGCCAGTAGCGGAGGGCCCCCTACTCAGACCCAGTACTTC